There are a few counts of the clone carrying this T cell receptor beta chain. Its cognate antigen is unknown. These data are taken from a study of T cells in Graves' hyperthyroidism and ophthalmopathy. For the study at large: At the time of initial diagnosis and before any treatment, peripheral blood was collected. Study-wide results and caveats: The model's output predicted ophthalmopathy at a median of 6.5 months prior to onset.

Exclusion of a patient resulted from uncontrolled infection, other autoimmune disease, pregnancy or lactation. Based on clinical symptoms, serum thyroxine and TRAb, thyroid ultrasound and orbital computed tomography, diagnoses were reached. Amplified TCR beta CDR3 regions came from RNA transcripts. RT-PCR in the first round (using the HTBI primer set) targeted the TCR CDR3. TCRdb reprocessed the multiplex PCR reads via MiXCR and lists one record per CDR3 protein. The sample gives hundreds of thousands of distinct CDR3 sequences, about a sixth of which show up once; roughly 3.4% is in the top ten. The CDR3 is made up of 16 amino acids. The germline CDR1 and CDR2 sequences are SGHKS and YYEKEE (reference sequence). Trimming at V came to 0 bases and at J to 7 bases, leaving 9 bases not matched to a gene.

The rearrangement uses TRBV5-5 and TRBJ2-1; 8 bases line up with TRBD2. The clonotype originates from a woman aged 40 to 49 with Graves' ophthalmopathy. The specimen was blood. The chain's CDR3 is CASSLGAGGKMNEQFF. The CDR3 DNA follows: TGTGCCAGCAGCTTGGGTGCGGGAGGAAAGATGAATGAGCAGTTCTTC.